These 2 T cell receptor beta chains were sequenced from one sample in a study of T cells in Graves' hyperthyroidism and ophthalmopathy. Researchers amplified the TCR beta CDR3 regions from RNA transcripts. A set of HTBI primers served as the primers for a first-round RT-PCR of the TCR CDR3. TCRdb re-analysed the multiplex PCR reads in MiXCR, keeping a single row per CDR3 protein. This table has hundreds of thousands of distinct CDR3 sequences, roughly a sixth appearing once. Sequencing was carried out using blood. Source of these receptors: a woman aged 18-29 years with Graves' hyperthyroidism.

In DNA, the CDR3 is TGTGCCAGCAGTTTAAATCCCGGGACCGGCTACACCTTC. Protein product: CASSLNPGTGYTF. The chain joins TRBV12-3 or TRBV12-4 to TRBJ1-2; D is possibly TRBD1 (5 bases). This CDR3 contains 13 residues. V lost 2 bases, J lost 8 bases, and 12 bases lay in between.

The sample holds many counts of this clonotype. The rearrangement joins TRBV12-5 to TRBJ2-1; 10 bases line up with TRBD1. The CDR3 runs 16 residues. The V and J ends lost 2 bases and 4 bases, in that order; junction bases with no gene match: 5. Germline assignment: CDR1 LGHNT and CDR2 FRNRAP. The DNA of the CDR3 is TGTGCTAGTGGTTTGTTAGCGGGACAGGGGTACAATGAGCAGTTCTTC. Its translation is CASGLLAGQGYNEQFF.